This TCR beta chain was recorded in a study of blood T cells in healthy people across ages. Study summary: Roughly one uniquely barcoded beta molecule per two T cells was captured.

The authors isolated at least 6.5 million PBMCs per sample. Sample-barcoded 5' priming and a J-beta primer mix drove a second PCR of 7 to 11 cycles. Every molecule of cDNA carried a tag from a template-switch adaptor with 12 random nucleotides. In TCRdb, the 5' RACE reads were re-called with MiXCR into one record per CDR3 protein. Of around 800,000 distinct CDR3 sequences in the sample, around 68% are singletons; the top ten hold 25% to 35%. The CDR3 is 16 residues long. Per the germline V gene, CDR1 is SGHVS and CDR2 is FNYEAQ. V shed 5 bases and J 2 bases; nucleotides not matched to a gene: 9. Sequencing used blood. V usage is TRBV7-6 and J usage is TRBJ2-3, with 8 bases lining up with TRBD2. This clonotype was sampled from a man between 25 and 39 years old in good health. The CDR3 DNA is TGTGCCAGCAGCCCCACTAGCGGCGATTTCACAGATACGCAGTATTTT. Translated: CASSPTSGDFTDTQYF.